These T cell receptor beta chains were read from a single sample in a study of T cell responses to AZD1222 COVID-19 vaccine. TCRdb keeps only in-frame clones here, not all; method: immunoSEQ multiplex PCR. This table holds about 120,000 clones, about 90% found once. The starting material was peripheral blood, obtained on day 0 of AZD1222 vaccination. All receptors derive from an adult in good health. CDR3s include the opening cysteine and the closing phenylalanine or tryptophan. The D gene is left open where the match is weak.

cdr3_aa: CASSEAGGEWGYGYTF
j_call: TRBJ1-2
d_call: NA
v_call: TRBV6-1

cdr3_aa: CATRFEEGMVSNTEAFF
j_call: TRBJ1-1
d_call: NA
v_call: TRBV24-1

cdr3_aa: CASSLDRDNEQFF
j_call: TRBJ2-1
d_call: TRBD1
v_call: TRBV27

cdr3_aa: CASSLGLVLAGGGEQFF
j_call: TRBJ2-1
d_call: TRBD2
v_call: TRBV5-1

cdr3_aa: CASSLMPPTGNTEAFF
j_call: TRBJ1-1
d_call: NA
v_call: TRBV7-3

cdr3_aa: CASSIGNGGSTNQPQHF
j_call: TRBJ1-5
d_call: NA
v_call: TRBV19

cdr3_aa: CASSLRELLTF
j_call: TRBJ1-2
d_call: NA
v_call: TRBV28

cdr3_aa: CASSQVGLGNSPLHF
j_call: TRBJ1-6
d_call: NA
v_call: TRBV5-1

cdr3_aa: CASSLTGIGNSPLHF
j_call: TRBJ1-6
d_call: NA
v_call: TRBV27

cdr3_aa: CASSFSRGEKLFF
j_call: TRBJ1-4
d_call: NA
v_call: TRBV19

cdr3_aa: CASRERGANLNYGYTF
j_call: TRBJ1-2
d_call: NA
v_call: TRBV2

cdr3_aa: CASSSPGAGPYEQYF
j_call: TRBJ2-7
d_call: NA
v_call: TRBV28

cdr3_aa: CSVGKGSTDTQYF
j_call: TRBJ2-3
d_call: NA
v_call: TRBV29-1

cdr3_aa: CASSPRGSGGFYEQYF
j_call: TRBJ2-7
d_call: TRBD2
v_call: TRBV3-1/TRBV3-2

cdr3_aa: CASRPTSGNTGELFF
j_call: TRBJ2-2
d_call: TRBD2
v_call: TRBV2

cdr3_aa: CASSSGQGGTQYF
j_call: TRBJ2-5
d_call: TRBD1
v_call: TRBV28

cdr3_aa: CASSASASGGPDTQYF
j_call: TRBJ2-3
d_call: TRBD2
v_call: TRBV6-4

cdr3_aa: CASSSDNIQYF
j_call: TRBJ2-4
d_call: NA
v_call: TRBV28

cdr3_aa: CASCLYLSYNEQFF
j_call: TRBJ2-1
d_call: NA
v_call: TRBV28

cdr3_aa: CASPDGDRENSGNTIYF
j_call: TRBJ1-3
d_call: TRBD1
v_call: TRBV7-4

cdr3_aa: CASRGTSYNSPLHF
j_call: TRBJ1-6
d_call: NA
v_call: TRBV6-5

cdr3_aa: CATSRTSGGAGELFF
j_call: TRBJ2-2
d_call: TRBD2
v_call: TRBV15

cdr3_aa: CASSLYGQNTGELFF
j_call: TRBJ2-2
d_call: NA
v_call: TRBV7-2

cdr3_aa: CASSFSGSADTQYF
j_call: TRBJ2-3
d_call: TRBD2
v_call: TRBV5-4

cdr3_aa: CASSPDFDAYEQYF
j_call: TRBJ2-7
d_call: NA
v_call: TRBV19

cdr3_aa: CASSVTGNTIYF
j_call: TRBJ1-3
d_call: NA
v_call: TRBV9

cdr3_aa: CASSQGTSYEQYF
j_call: TRBJ2-7
d_call: TRBD2
v_call: TRBV4-1

cdr3_aa: CASRTGFDTEAFF
j_call: TRBJ1-1
d_call: NA
v_call: TRBV2

cdr3_aa: CASSLNRRQAVSGANVLTF
j_call: TRBJ2-6
d_call: NA
v_call: TRBV7-8

cdr3_aa: CASSQEAGRNTIYF
j_call: TRBJ1-3
d_call: NA
v_call: TRBV14

cdr3_aa: CSVFMGGSDGYTF
j_call: TRBJ1-2
d_call: NA
v_call: TRBV29-1

cdr3_aa: CASSPPTPPHEQYF
j_call: TRBJ2-7
d_call: NA
v_call: TRBV18

cdr3_aa: CASTEPGHLNTEAFF
j_call: TRBJ1-1
d_call: NA
v_call: TRBV19

cdr3_aa: CASSLDFSGNTIYF
j_call: TRBJ1-3
d_call: NA
v_call: TRBV28

cdr3_aa: CASSVTKRAEAFF
j_call: TRBJ1-1
d_call: NA
v_call: TRBV6-5

cdr3_aa: CASSVLPGHNEKLFF
j_call: TRBJ1-4
d_call: NA
v_call: TRBV5-5

cdr3_aa: CAMGWGSEEAFF
j_call: TRBJ1-1
d_call: NA
v_call: TRBV10-3

cdr3_aa: CASSLWEFNQPQHF
j_call: TRBJ1-5
d_call: NA
v_call: TRBV2

cdr3_aa: CASRRGQGAVDTEAFF
j_call: TRBJ1-1
d_call: TRBD1
v_call: TRBV4-1

cdr3_aa: CATRTGGSTDTQYF
j_call: TRBJ2-3
d_call: TRBD1
v_call: TRBV27

cdr3_aa: CASSLVVSGTYEQYF
j_call: TRBJ2-7
d_call: NA
v_call: TRBV11-2

cdr3_aa: CAWSSRMNTEAFF
j_call: TRBJ1-1
d_call: NA
v_call: TRBV30

cdr3_aa: CATSSWRQRGNEQFF
j_call: TRBJ2-1
d_call: NA
v_call: TRBV15

cdr3_aa: CASSQDPSFGGNNEQFF
j_call: TRBJ2-1
d_call: NA
v_call: TRBV4-2

cdr3_aa: CASSNRASDLPMFYSPLHF
j_call: TRBJ1-6
d_call: NA
v_call: TRBV27

cdr3_aa: CASSKSGTQSGNEQFF
j_call: TRBJ2-1
d_call: NA
v_call: TRBV21-1

cdr3_aa: CASSLAVGDQSQDTQYF
j_call: TRBJ2-3
d_call: NA
v_call: TRBV5-5

cdr3_aa: CTSKGGQPSTDTQYF
j_call: TRBJ2-3
d_call: NA
v_call: TRBV19

cdr3_aa: CASSLDRVEEKLFF
j_call: TRBJ1-4
d_call: TRBD1
v_call: TRBV3-1/TRBV3-2

cdr3_aa: CASSEDGQSYNEQFF
j_call: TRBJ2-1
d_call: NA
v_call: TRBV6-1

cdr3_aa: CATSRFLLAGTTDTQYF
j_call: TRBJ2-3
d_call: TRBD2
v_call: TRBV15

cdr3_aa: CASSPGTGENEQYF
j_call: TRBJ2-7
d_call: TRBD1
v_call: TRBV18